The 2 T cell receptor beta chains presented below share a single source sample, sequenced in a study of OX40 agonist ivuxolimab in advanced cancers. Assay used: immunoSEQ multiplex PCR; TCRdb lists only in-frame clones, some missing. The data contain around 73,000 clones, 80% to 90% of them singletons. The specimen was CD4+ or CD8+ T cells sorted from blood, collected in a trial of the OX40 agonist ivuxolimab. The receptor set was obtained from an adult with an advanced solid tumor such as melanoma, head and neck, liver or kidney cancer.

This sequence joins TRBV7-9 and TRBJ2-7; weak D call: TRBD2 (7 bases). The CDR3 is 16 residues long. V dropped 1 base and J dropped 0 bases, with 13 bases sitting between them. CDR1 and CDR2 from the germline V gene are SEHNR and FQNEAQ (reference sequence). The CDR3 region has the DNA TGTGCCAGCAGCTTAGTCGGGGGGCCCGACTCCTACGAGCAGTACTTC. It yields the protein CASSLVGGPDSYEQYF. The full variable domain, completed using reference TRBV7-9 and TRBJ2-7, is DTGVSQNPRHKITKRGQNVTFRCDPISEHNRLYWYRQTLGQGPEFLTYFQNEAQLEKSRLLSDRFSAERPKGSFSTLEIQRTEQGDSAMYLCASSLVGGPDSYEQYFGPGTRLTVT.

The CDR3 nucleotides read TGTGCCTGGAGAGCGGGGGGCCAGGATACGCAGTATTTT. Translating it yields CAWRAGGQDTQYF. The gene calls are TRBV30 and TRBJ2-3, with TRBD2 matching over 9 bases. The germline CDR1 and CDR2 sequences are GTSNPN and SVGIG (reference sequence). Trimming cost V 3 bases and J 6 bases; bases outside gene matches: 4. CDR3 length: 13 amino acids. The full variable domain, in which reference TRBV30 and TRBJ2-3 provide the parts outside the CDR3, is SQTIHQWPATLVQPVGSPLSLECTVEGTSNPNLYWYRQAAGRGLQLLFYSVGIGQISSEVPQNLSASRPQDRQFILSSKKLLLSDSGFYLCAWRAGGQDTQYFGPGTRLTVL.